A selection of T cell receptor beta chains follows, all from one sample in a study of T cell responses to AZD1222 COVID-19 vaccine. The method was immunoSEQ multiplex PCR; TCRdb's version includes in-frame clones alone and lacks a portion of them. The data show about 140,000 clones, roughly 89% seen once. The sample consisted of peripheral blood, taken on day 0 of AZD1222 vaccination. Receptor source: an adult in good health. Each CDR3 is given without its conserved first and last residue. Fields, in order: V gene, J gene, CDR3 length, clone size, CDR3 protein. Size values are once, few and many counts, or a class for expanded clones, and some rows have none.

TRBV5-1,TRBJ2-7,11,-,ASSIDSRDEQY
TRBV9,TRBJ2-1,10,-,ASGRAAYEQF
TRBV11-3,TRBJ1-3,17,once,ASSLGAPTGPTSGNTIY
TRBV6-6,TRBJ2-6,14,-,ASSYDRSSGANVLT
TRBV7-8,TRBJ2-7,14,-,ASSLDMDRGNYEQY
TRBV7-9,TRBJ1-1,12,-,ASRLGAGDTEAF
TRBV19,TRBJ2-2,13,-,ASSILAGGGGELF
TRBV6-5,TRBJ1-2,12,few,ASRLGGGRGGYT
TRBV7-2,TRBJ1-2,13,-,ASSVWTGGGYGYT
TRBV27,TRBJ1-1,11,-,ASRVLTNTEAF
TRBV6-1,TRBJ1-5,15,-,ASSAGQGRYSNQPQH
TRBV2,TRBJ2-2,11,-,ASSPRPTGELF
TRBV5-1,TRBJ2-2,13,-,ASSLATGHTGELF
TRBV5-1,TRBJ2-1,13,-,ASNPLAGADNEQF
TRBV4-1,TRBJ2-3,14,-,ASSQARVSSTDTQY
TRBV27,TRBJ1-5,14,-,ASSLSRTGYNQPQH
TRBV3-1/TRBV3-2,TRBJ2-2,14,-,ASSQTRGLHTGELF
TRBV5-1,TRBJ1-4,11,-,ASSGGQAEKLF
TRBV5-1,TRBJ1-1,11,-,ASSFSGGTEAF
TRBV10-3,TRBJ1-2,11,-,AISESTGGGYT
TRBV7-2,TRBJ1-5,13,-,ASSFSGGTNQPQH
TRBV4-1,TRBJ2-7,13,-,ASSQVEESSYEQY
TRBV5-1,TRBJ2-5,11,-,ASSFRLSETQY
TRBV28,TRBJ2-7,11,-,ASSLVGREGQY